These 14 T cell receptor beta chains were sequenced from one sample in a study of CD8 T cells in Susac syndrome. The RNA, about 0.45 to 1 ug, was put through reverse transcription using random hexamers. TCRdb re-called the immunoSEQ multiplex PCR reads with MiXCR, one entry per CDR3 protein. This table holds approximately 170,000 distinct CDR3 sequences, around 94% found once. Sample: CD4+ T cells from PBMCs. These receptors were collected from a human donor with multiple sclerosis.

The rearrangement links TRBV6-6 to TRBJ1-2, with D possibly being TRBD1 (5 bases). The CDR3 extends over 15 amino acids. CDR1 is MNHNY, CDR2 SVGAGI, per germline (reference sequence). The V end was cut by 5 bases, the J end by 2 bases, with 15 bases between. CDR3 sequence: CASSHGLGGNYGYTF. Written as DNA, the CDR3 is TGTGCCAGCAGTCACGGCCTGGGGGGGAACTATGGCTACACCTTC.

The rearrangement uses TRBV20-1 and TRBJ1-2, with D unclear. Germline CDR1 and CDR2: DFQATT and SNEGSKA (reference sequence). CDR3 size: 13 residues. V lost 6 bases, J lost 1 base, and 12 bases lay in between. CDR3 region: CSALEGNNYGYTF. DNA of the CDR3: TGCAGTGCACTGGAGGGAAATAACTATGGCTACACCTTC.

This clonotype was recorded a few times. This rearrangement joins TRBV7-2 to TRBJ2-3, with 8 bases lining up with TRBD1. The CDR3 runs 15 residues. Trimming at V came to 1 base and at J to 4 bases, leaving 4 bases not matched to a gene. The V gene's germline CDR1 is SGHTA and CDR2 FQGNSA. The CDR3 nucleotides are TGTGCCAGCAGCTTAGGAGGACAGGGTGCAGATACGCAGTATTTT. Its translation: CASSLGGQGADTQYF.

The J gene is TRBJ1-2, the V gene TRBV30; no firm D call. The germline V gene encodes CDR1 GTSNPN and CDR2 SVGIG (reference sequence). The V gene lost 2 bases and the J gene lost 1 base, with 20 bases spanning the gap. The CDR3 is 17 amino acids. CDR3 sequence reads: CAWSPPRWIIRNYGYTF. CDR3 nucleotides: TGTGCCTGGAGTCCCCCACGTTGGATAATTCGTAACTATGGCTACACCTTC.

The chain couples TRBV2 to TRBJ1-2; D may be TRBD1 (5 bases). Germline V CDR1 and CDR2: SNHLY, FYNNEI. This CDR3 is 13 amino acids long. V was cut by 9 bases and J by 4 bases, with 15 bases left in between. CDR3 sequence: CARSVRQGYGYTF. The CDR3 DNA sequence: TGTGCCAGATCCGTGAGGCAGGGCTATGGCTACACCTTC. Variable domain in full (rest from reference TRBV2 and TRBJ1-2): EPEVTQTPSHQVTQMGQEVILRCVPISNHLYFYWYRQILGQKVEFLVSFYNNEISEKSEIFDDQFSVERPDGSNFTLKIRSTKLEDSAMYFCARSVRQGYGYTFGSGTRLTVV.

The chain employs TRBV3-1 and TRBJ2-1; a possible D gene is TRBD2 (6 bases). The CDR3 runs 18 residues. Trimming removed 0 bases at V and 12 bases at J, with 27 bases between. The germline V gene has CDR1 LGHDT and CDR2 YNNKEL (reference sequence). CDR3 bases: TGTGCCAGCAGCCAAGATCGGTTGGGGCTAGCAGTCTCGGGGGTGCAGTTCTTC. This sequence encodes CASSQDRLGLAVSGVQFF.

This clonotype has only one observation. The chain combines TRBV12-3 or TRBV12-4 with TRBJ2-7; D unclear. The ends were cut back, 6 bases at V and 0 bases at J, with 12 bases in the middle. CDR3 length: 14 amino acids. CDR3 DNA sequence: TGTGCCAGCAGACCCGGGTCAATCTCCTACGAGCAGTACTTC. Translated: CASRPGSISYEQYF.

The chain recombines TRBV29-1 with TRBJ2-1; 8 bases are a match to TRBD2. The CDR3 extends over 13 amino acids. Trimming took 8 bases from V and 1 from J; bases not matched to a gene: 4. Germline loops: CDR1 SQVTM, CDR2 ANQGSEA. CDR3 sequence: CSLGRDSYNEQFF. CDR3 nucleotides: TGCAGCCTCGGGAGGGATTCCTACAATGAGCAGTTCTTC.

The chain employs TRBV20-1 and TRBJ2-7, with D tentatively TRBD1 (7 bases). The germline V and J ends were trimmed by 6 bases and 3 bases, with 21 bases remaining between them. This CDR3 is built from 15 residues. Germline assignment: CDR1 DFQATT and CDR2 SNEGSKA (reference sequence). CDR3: CSAAPQGGSFYEQYF. CDR3 nucleotides: TGCAGTGCAGCGCCCCAGGGGGGCAGTTTCTACGAGCAGTACTTC.

The CDR3 region has the DNA TGTGCCAGCAGTTTAAGGGCGGTCTCCTACGAGCAGTACTTC. Translating gives CASSLRAVSYEQYF. The rearrangement joins TRBV12-3 or TRBV12-4 to TRBJ2-7; D is unresolved. This CDR3 has 14 amino acids. The ends were cut back, 2 bases at V and 0 bases at J, with 8 bases in the middle.

V usage is TRBV6-1 and J usage is TRBJ2-2; TRBD2 might be the D (5 bases). Germline V gene lookup returns CDR1 MNHNS and CDR2 SASEGT. Trimming removed 7 bases at V and 4 bases at J, with 10 bases between. The CDR3 is 13 amino acids. CDR3 residues: CASILAPTGELFF. The CDR3 bases are TGTGCCAGCATCCTAGCACCCACCGGGGAGCTGTTTTTT.

This clonotype has only one observation. The chain uses TRBV11-2 and TRBJ2-5, with TRBD2 matching over 11 bases. V gave up 5 bases and J gave up 4 bases; unmatched junction bases: 3. Germline loops: CDR1 SGHAT, CDR2 FQNNGV. The CDR3 spans 14 residues. The CDR3 reads CASSPTSGRETQYF. The CDR3 coding sequence is TGTGCCAGCAGCCCAACTAGCGGGAGAGAGACCCAGTACTTC.

The genes are TRBV10-3 and TRBJ2-5; D unclear. Germline V lookup: CDR1 ENHRY, CDR2 SYGVKD. This CDR3 comprises 13 residues. Trimming cost V 5 bases and J 5 bases, with 12 bases left between them. The DNA for the CDR3 is TGTGCCATCAGTACAGTCGGAGTCGAGACCCAGTACTTC. This encodes CAISTVGVETQYF.

This sequence joins TRBV19 and TRBJ2-5; D remains ambiguous. Germline CDR1 reads LNHDA; CDR2 reads SQIVND (reference sequence). This CDR3 is built from 13 residues. Deletions cut 5 bases from V and 4 bases from J, with 11 bases between. This CDR3 reads CASSQGRAETQYF. The CDR3 nucleotides are TGTGCCAGTAGTCAAGGTCGTGCAGAGACCCAGTACTTC.